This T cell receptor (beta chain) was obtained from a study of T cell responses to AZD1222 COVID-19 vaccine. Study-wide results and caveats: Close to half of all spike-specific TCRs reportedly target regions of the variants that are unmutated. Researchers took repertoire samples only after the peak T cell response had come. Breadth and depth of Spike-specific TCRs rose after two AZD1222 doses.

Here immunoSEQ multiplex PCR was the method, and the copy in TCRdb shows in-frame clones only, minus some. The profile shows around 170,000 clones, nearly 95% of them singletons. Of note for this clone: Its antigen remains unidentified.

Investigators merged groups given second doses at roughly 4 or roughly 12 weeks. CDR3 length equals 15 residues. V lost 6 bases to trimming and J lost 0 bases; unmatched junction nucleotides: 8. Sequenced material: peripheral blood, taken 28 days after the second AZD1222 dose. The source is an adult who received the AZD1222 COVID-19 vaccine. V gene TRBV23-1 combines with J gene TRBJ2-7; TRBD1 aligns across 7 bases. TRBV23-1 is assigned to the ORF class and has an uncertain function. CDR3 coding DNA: TGCGCCAGCAGACAGGGGACAGAGAGCTCCTACGAGCAGTACTTC. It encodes CASRQGTESSYEQYF.